This TCR beta chain is drawn from a study of cytomegalovirus exposure and HLA in healthy donors. Points from the study as a whole: Presence/absence analyses rested on an assumption that sequencing depth was roughly uniform across donors. In an earlier analysis, in fewer than 700 donors, most V segments appeared productive either ~87% or ~30% of the time.

The PCR employed 60 Vbeta primers together with 13 Jbeta primers. The data were produced by immunoSEQ multiplex PCR, yet TCRdb's version contains in-frame clones alone and is incomplete. In total, the table holds 150,000 to 200,000 clones. In regard to this clone: Antigen unknown.

Looked up from germline, CDR1 is SEHNR and CDR2 is FQNEAQ (reference sequence). V gave up 5 bases and J gave up 0 bases, with 4 bases separating them. This CDR3 is 12 amino acids long. This sequence was found in a young woman in good health and CMV-seropositive. This chain joins TRBV7-9 and TRBJ2-5; unclear D gene. Input material: PBMCs. CDR3 sequence reads: CASSQNQETQYF. DNA for the CDR3: TGTGCCAGCAGCCAGAACCAAGAGACCCAGTACTTC.